The 32 T cell receptor beta chains below were found in one sample sequenced in a study of T cell responses to AZD1222 COVID-19 vaccine. Clones were sequenced by immunoSEQ multiplex PCR, and TCRdb holds only the in-frame ones, with some missing. The data show around 140,000 clones, approximately 85% seen once. The sample here was peripheral blood, taken 28 days after the second dose of the MenACWY control vaccine. These receptors all stem from an adult who received the MenACWY meningococcal vaccine as a control.

This clone was seen only a few times. The rearrangement uses TRBV29-1 and TRBJ1-6, with D maybe TRBD1 (6 bases). CDR1 is SQVTM, CDR2 ANQGSEA, per germline. Trimming shortened V by 5 bases and J by 10 bases, and 15 bases separated the two germline ends. The CDR3 covers 13 residues. Written as DNA, the CDR3 is TGCAGCGTTAGGGGGGCTGTAGGATCACCCCTCCACTTT. It encodes CSVRGAVGSPLHF. The full variable domain, rest sourced from reference TRBV29-1 and TRBJ1-6, is SAVISQKPSRDICQRGTSLTIQCQVDSQVTMMFWYRQQPGQSLTLIATANQGSEATYESGFVIDKFPISRPNLTFSTLTVSNMSPEDSSIYLCSVRGAVGSPLHFGNGTRLTVT.

This chain uses TRBV6-2 or TRBV6-3 with TRBJ1-1; D unclear. From germline, CDR1 is MNHEY and CDR2 SVGEGT. V was pared by 6 bases and J by 4 bases, with 15 bases between. CDR3 length equals 14 residues. The CDR3 region has the DNA TGTGCCAGCAGCTATCCCCGCAGTGTCACTGAAGCTTTCTTT. Translating it yields CASSYPRSVTEAFF.

This chain joins TRBV27 and TRBJ2-1; TRBD1 might be the D (5 bases). This CDR3 is 15 amino acids long. Germline CDR1 MNHEY, CDR2 SMNVEV (reference sequence). The V end was cut by 6 bases, the J end by 0 bases, with 12 bases between. This CDR3 reads CASRGHDSSYNEQFF. CDR3 nucleotides: TGTGCCAGCAGGGGGCATGACAGCTCCTACAATGAGCAGTTCTTC.

The chain is built from TRBV7-2 and TRBJ2-7; TRBD1 matches 10 bases. CDR3 length: 14 amino acids. V was clipped by 5 bases and J by 3 bases; unmatched bases: 4. The germline CDR1 and CDR2 sequences are SGHTA and FQGNSA. The CDR3 bases are TGTGCCAGCAGCCCGACAGGGGGCTACTACGAGCAGTACTTC. It is translated as CASSPTGGYYEQYF.

CDR3 coding DNA: TGTGCCAGCAGCGTAGGTGGGACAGGGTCTTGGCCCCAGCATTTT. It codes for CASSVGGTGSWPQHF. The V and J genes are TRBV9 and TRBJ1-5, with 9 nucleotides matching TRBD1. Germline V gene lookup returns CDR1 SGDLS and CDR2 YYNGEE. CDR3 length equals 15 residues. V was clipped by 0 bases and J by 9 bases; unmatched bases: 7.

The V call is TRBV7-3, the J call TRBJ2-7; D perhaps matches TRBD2 (5 bases). The CDR3 sequence is 13 residues long. V shed 0 bases and J shed 4 bases, with 7 bases lying between them. Per germline, CDR1 SGHTA and CDR2 FQGTGA. The CDR3 spells CASSLTPGYEQYF. The CDR3 nucleotides read TGTGCCAGCAGCTTAACACCGGGGTACGAGCAGTACTTC.

This clone was seen once. The chain joins TRBV7-9 to TRBJ1-5, with a weak D call TRBD1 (6 bases). The CDR3 contains 14 residues. Germline V gene sequence: CDR1 SEHNR, CDR2 FQNEAQ (reference sequence). The germline V and J ends were trimmed by 5 bases and 5 bases, with 13 bases remaining between them. The DNA of the CDR3 is TGTGCCAGCAGCGGCGCTGGGGGCCATCAGCCCCAGCATTTT. Its protein product is CASSGAGGHQPQHF.

The chain combines TRBV4-1 with TRBJ2-7; D is possibly TRBD1 (6 bases). The germline V gene encodes CDR1 MGHRA and CDR2 YSYEKL. The CDR3 runs 15 residues. V was shortened by 4 bases and J by 2 bases, with 15 bases between the two germline ends. For the CDR3, the DNA is TGCGCCAGCAGCCCAGGACGACAGGTGCCCTACGAGCAGTACTTC. Encoded protein: CASSPGRQVPYEQYF.

The rearrangement links TRBV25-1 to TRBJ1-2; D not certain. CDR1 is MGHDK and CDR2 is SYGVNS in the germline V gene. The CDR3 extends over 12 amino acids. The V gene lost 1 base and the J gene lost 4 bases, with 4 bases spanning the gap. CDR3 in amino acids: CASSESGYGYTF. The CDR3 nucleotides read TGTGCCAGCAGTGAATCAGGCTATGGCTACACCTTC.

The V and J genes are TRBV6-5 and TRBJ1-1, with D perhaps TRBD1 (6 bases). Germline CDR1 MNHEY, CDR2 SVGAGI. The CDR3 totals 15 residues. V lost 7 bases and J lost 0, with 15 bases in between. CDR3 sequence reads: CASIRTRTVNTEAFF. The CDR3 DNA sequence: TGTGCCAGCATCCGAACCAGGACAGTGAACACTGAAGCTTTCTTT.

This clone appeared a single time. The chain links TRBV18 to TRBJ1-4, with a tentative D call TRBD1 (5 bases). Germline V gene sequence: CDR1 KGHSH, CDR2 LQKENI. There are 16 residues in the CDR3. The V and J ends lost 1 base and 3 bases respectively, with 12 bases between them. The CDR3 DNA sequence: TGTGCCAGCTCACCACTCAGCGAACAGGCTAATGAAAAACTGTTTTTT. Encoded protein: CASSPLSEQANEKLFF.

V is TRBV3-1 (or the pseudogene TRBV3-2) and J is TRBJ2-7; D perhaps matches TRBD1 (6 bases). The V and J ends lost 4 bases and 5 bases respectively, with 15 bases between them. Germline lookup yields CDR1 LGHDT and CDR2 YNNKEL (reference sequence). This CDR3 has 14 amino acids. The CDR3 loop is CASSPDSMANEQYF. CDR3 coding DNA: TGTGCCAGCAGCCCGGACAGCATGGCCAACGAGCAGTACTTC.

This clone was observed a single time. The chain joins TRBV7-2 to TRBJ2-7; 9 bases align to TRBD2. Unmatched junction bases numbered 21, after V lost 4 bases and J lost 5 bases. This CDR3 comprises 19 residues. Germline V gene sequence: CDR1 SGHTA, CDR2 FQGNSA. As DNA, the CDR3 is TGTGCCAGCAGCTCATGGGGGGGGTCTAGCGGGGTCTTCCGGAACGAGCAGTACTTC. Translated, it gives CASSSWGGSSGVFRNEQYF. Combining the CDR3 with reference TRBV7-2 and TRBJ2-7 gives the whole variable domain GAGVSQSPSNKVTEKGKDVELRCDPISGHTALYWYRQSLGQGLEFLIYFQGNSAPDKSGLPSDRFSAERTGGSVSTLTIQRTQQEDSAVYLCASSSWGGSSGVFRNEQYFGPGTRLTVT.

The genes are TRBV7-3 and TRBJ1-1; no clear D gene. V was trimmed by 1 base and J by 0 bases, leaving 6 bases between them. Germline V gene data show CDR1 as SGHTA and CDR2 as FQGTGA. The CDR3 totals 14 residues. The CDR3 coding sequence is TGTGCCAGCAGCTTAAGTTTTGTGAACACTGAAGCTTTCTTT. It codes for CASSLSFVNTEAFF. Together with reference TRBV7-3 and TRBJ1-1, the CDR3 gives the full variable domain: GAGVSQTPSNKVTEKGKYVELRCDPISGHTALYWYRQSLGQGPEFLIYFQGTGAADDSGLPNDRFFAVRPEGSVSTLKIQRTERGDSAVYLCASSLSFVNTEAFFGQGTRLTVV.

This chain joins TRBV5-5 and TRBJ1-5; weak D call: TRBD1 (6 bases). The CDR3 runs 16 residues. Per germline, CDR1 SGHKS and CDR2 YYEKEE (reference sequence). V was shortened by 0 bases and J by 3 bases, with 13 bases between the two germline ends. CDR3 region: CASSLVGRGYNQPQHF. For the CDR3, the DNA is TGTGCCAGCAGCTTGGTAGGCAGGGGATACAATCAGCCCCAGCATTTT.

V usage is TRBV20-1 and J usage is TRBJ2-3; D gene uncertain. Trimming removed 4 bases from V and 4 bases from J, with 6 bases in between. Germline values: CDR1 DFQATT, CDR2 SNEGSKA (reference sequence). There are 11 residues in the CDR3. The CDR3: CSAIDADTQYF. DNA of the CDR3: TGCAGTGCTATAGACGCAGATACGCAGTATTTT.

The chain carries TRBV2 and TRBJ2-3; 9 positions agree with TRBD2. CDR1 and CDR2 from the germline V gene are SNHLY and FYNNEI. The CDR3 runs to 14 residues. V was clipped by 7 bases and J by 1 base; unmatched bases: 3. The CDR3: CASMQRGGTDTQYF. The CDR3 bases are TGTGCCAGCATGCAGCGGGGGGGCACAGATACGCAGTATTTT. The full variable domain, rest sourced from reference TRBV2 and TRBJ2-3, is EPEVTQTPSHQVTQMGQEVILRCVPISNHLYFYWYRQILGQKVEFLVSFYNNEISEKSEIFDDQFSVERPDGSNFTLKIRSTKLEDSAMYFCASMQRGGTDTQYFGPGTRLTVL.

This clone appeared a single time. The same CDR3 also results from other DNA sequences found in this sample. The chain combines TRBV27 with TRBJ1-2; D not resolved. V dropped 10 bases and J dropped 0 bases, with 15 bases sitting between them. Germline V gene sequence: CDR1 MNHEY, CDR2 SMNVEV (reference sequence). This CDR3 region has 14 residues. In nucleotides, the CDR3 is TGTGCCACGGGTCGGTCCAACCCTAACTATGGCTACACCTTC. Translating gives CATGRSNPNYGYTF.

V and J are TRBV4-2 and TRBJ2-7; D remains unclear. The CDR3 has 14 amino acids. Germline lookup yields CDR1 LGHNA and CDR2 YNFKEQ. V shed 0 bases and J shed 1 base, with 7 bases lying between them. CDR3 in DNA: TGTGCCAGCAGCCAAGATCTGGGATCCTACGAGCAGTACTTC. Translation gives CASSQDLGSYEQYF.

The chain carries TRBV4-1 and TRBJ1-5; D may be TRBD1 (5 bases). This CDR3 is 14 amino acids long. Trimming took 0 bases from V and 7 from J, leaving 10 bases between them. Germline CDR1 is MGHRA and CDR2 is YSYEKL. CDR3 amino acids: CASSQDRGRQPQHF. The CDR3 nucleotides read TGCGCCAGCAGCCAAGATCGGGGGAGGCAGCCCCAGCATTTT.

This clone appeared a few times. V is TRBV6-2 or TRBV6-3 and J is TRBJ2-7; TRBD1 might be the D (6 bases). Trimming removed 2 bases from V and 3 bases from J, with 14 bases in between. CDR1 MNHEY and CDR2 SVGEGT come from the germline V gene. This CDR3 is built from 15 residues. The CDR3 coding sequence is TGTGCCAGCAGTTACCTACAGGGAGTCGGCTACGAGCAGTACTTC. Its protein product is CASSYLQGVGYEQYF.

This chain uses TRBV7-3 with TRBJ2-1; D is possibly TRBD2 (8 bases). The CDR3 is 17 residues long. Trimming removed 5 bases from V and 2 bases from J, with 19 bases in between. Looked up from germline, CDR1 is SGHTA and CDR2 is FQGTGA. The CDR3 region is CASSRQGGSGTYNEQFF. CDR3 nucleotide sequence: TGTGCCAGCAGCCGCCAGGGGGGTAGCGGGACCTACAATGAGCAGTTCTTC.

The rearrangement uses TRBV5-5 and TRBJ1-2, with D possibly TRBD1 on 6 matching bases. CDR1 and CDR2 from the germline V gene are SGHKS and YYEKEE (reference sequence). The V gene lost 5 bases and the J gene lost 8 bases, with 16 bases spanning the gap. This CDR3 is built from 13 residues. This chain's CDR3 is CASSYDRTGGYTF. CDR3 in DNA: TGTGCCAGCAGTTACGACAGGACGGGGGGCTACACCTTC.

The V and J genes are TRBV3-1 (or the pseudogene TRBV3-2) and TRBJ1-2; D perhaps matches TRBD1 (6 bases). The CDR3 consists of 15 residues. Between the trimmed V and J ends, which lost 7 bases and 0 bases, there was a span of 15 bases. Looked up from germline, CDR1 is LGHDT and CDR2 is YNNKEL (reference sequence). The CDR3 protein is CASTLRGPANYGYTF. CDR3 nucleotides: TGTGCCAGCACCCTTCGGGGGCCAGCTAACTATGGCTACACCTTC.

This chain uses TRBV3-1 (or the pseudogene TRBV3-2) with TRBJ1-6; D not certain. This CDR3 contains 12 residues. The germline V gene has CDR1 LGHDT and CDR2 YNNKEL (reference sequence). V shed 4 bases and J shed 12 bases, with 10 bases lying between them. CDR3 nucleotides: TGTGCCAGCAGCCCCGGCCGGGTACCCCTCCACTTT. The encoded protein is CASSPGRVPLHF.

The chain joins TRBV5-1 to TRBJ1-1; D may be TRBD1 (5 bases). The CDR3 is 15 residues long. Trimming stripped 8 bases from V and 1 base from J, with 18 bases between. Germline V gene lookup returns CDR1 SGHRS and CDR2 YFSETQ. The CDR3 sequence: CASTRGRQTNTEAFF. CDR3 nucleotide sequence: TGCGCCAGTACCCGAGGCAGACAGACGAACACTGAAGCTTTCTTT.

J is TRBJ2-5 and V is TRBV7-3; 8 bases agree with TRBD1. CDR1 is SGHTA and CDR2 is FQGTGA in the germline V gene. The CDR3 runs 15 residues. The ends lost 5 bases at V and 5 bases at J; junction bases unmatched: 10. In nucleotides, the CDR3 is TGTGCCAGCAGCCCAGACAGGGGTGGACGGGAGACCCAGTACTTC. Protein sequence: CASSPDRGGRETQYF.

This clone was observed a handful of times. This sequence joins TRBV5-4 and TRBJ2-3; tentative D call: TRBD2 (6 bases). CDR1 is SGHNT, CDR2 YYREEE, per germline (reference sequence). The CDR3 spans 13 residues. The V and J ends lost 2 bases and 4 bases respectively, with 8 bases between them. CDR3 sequence reads: CASSFSGADTQYF. For the CDR3, the DNA is TGTGCCAGCAGCTTTTCGGGGGCAGATACGCAGTATTTT. Combining the CDR3 with reference TRBV5-4 and TRBJ2-3 gives the whole variable domain ETGVTQSPTHLIKTRGQQVTLRCSSQSGHNTVSWYQQALGQGPQFIFQYYREEENGRGNFPPRFSGLQFPNYSSELNVNALELDDSALYLCASSFSGADTQYFGPGTRLTVL.

In its sample, this clone was seen once. The V call is TRBV15, the J call TRBJ2-1, with D perhaps matching TRBD2 (6 bases). Trimming left V 1 base short and J 0 bases short, with 10 bases between. Germline V gene sequence: CDR1 LNHNV, CDR2 YYDKDF (reference sequence). The CDR3 length is 16 residues. CDR3: CATSRAQRVSYNEQFF. CDR3 sequence (DNA): TGTGCCACCAGCAGAGCACAGCGGGTCTCCTACAATGAGCAGTTCTTC.

This sequence joins TRBV7-2 and TRBJ1-3; no definite D call. CDR1 and CDR2 (germline): SGHTA, FQGNSA. Trimming took 5 bases from V and 2 from J, leaving 13 bases between them. This CDR3 is 15 amino acids long. CDR3 protein: CASSTRGGTGNTIYF. Here the CDR3 DNA reads TGTGCCAGCAGCACACGCGGCGGAACTGGAAACACCATATATTTT.

Details on this clone: This specimen includes other DNA sequences encoding the same CDR3. This sequence joins TRBV6-5 and TRBJ1-5; 7 bases match TRBD1. CDR1 MNHEY and CDR2 SVGAGI come from the germline V gene. V dropped 2 bases and J dropped 2; count of bases not matched to a gene: 0. The CDR3 has 14 amino acids. CDR3 nucleotide sequence: TGTGCCAGCAGTTACGGACAGGGCAATCAGCCCCAGCATTTT. Its translation is CASSYGQGNQPQHF.

CDR3 sequence: CASSGQGVLGNTIYF. DNA of the CDR3: TGTGCCAGCAGTGGACAGGGGGTTCTCGGAAACACCATATATTTT. This rearrangement joins TRBV25-1 to TRBJ1-3; 9 nucleotides agree with TRBD1. CDR3 length: 15 amino acids. V lost 4 bases and J lost 4; bases outside the gene matches: 5. Germline V gives CDR1 MGHDK, CDR2 SYGVNS.